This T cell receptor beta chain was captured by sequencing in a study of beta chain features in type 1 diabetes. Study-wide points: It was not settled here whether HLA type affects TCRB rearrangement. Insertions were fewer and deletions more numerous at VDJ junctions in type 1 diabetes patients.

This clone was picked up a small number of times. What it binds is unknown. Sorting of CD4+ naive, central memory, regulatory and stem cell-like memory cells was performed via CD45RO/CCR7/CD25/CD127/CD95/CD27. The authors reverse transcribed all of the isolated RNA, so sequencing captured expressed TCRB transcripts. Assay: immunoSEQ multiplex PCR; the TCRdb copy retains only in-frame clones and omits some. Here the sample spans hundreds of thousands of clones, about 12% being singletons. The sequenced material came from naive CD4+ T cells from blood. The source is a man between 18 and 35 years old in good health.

CDR3 sequence (DNA): TGTGCCACGGGACAGGGCTCGGCTGGGGCCAACGTCCTGACTTTC. Translated: CATGQGSAGANVLTF. The chain links TRBV15 to TRBJ2-6, with 9 bases identical to TRBD1. Germline V gene data show CDR1 as LNHNV and CDR2 as YYDKDF (reference sequence). CDR3 length: 15 residues. Germline trimming cut 9 bases from V and 2 bases from J; bases unmatched to any gene: 5.